One sample yielded the 17 T cell receptor beta chains listed below, sequenced in a study of control samples from healthy donors and cancer patients. TCRdb's table, derived via immunoSEQ multiplex PCR, lists solely in-frame clones and lacks some. The table lists roughly 130,000 clones, roughly 90% of them singletons. Sequencing input: blood. These receptors originate from a man between 18 and 35 years old in good health.

As DNA, the CDR3 is TGTGCCAGCAGCTTAGGTGGGACACACTATGGCTACACCTTC. This sequence encodes CASSLGGTHYGYTF. This chain links TRBV11-1 with TRBJ1-2, with TRBD1 as a possible D gene (6 bases). Looked up from germline, CDR1 is SGHAT and CDR2 is FQDESV (reference sequence). The CDR3 is 14 residues long. Trimming shortened V by 1 base and J by 3 bases, and 9 bases separated the two germline ends.

This clone was observed a single time. The gene calls are TRBV7-2 and TRBJ2-5; possibly TRBD1 for D (5 bases). The ends were cut back, 5 bases at V and 5 bases at J, with 18 bases in the middle. This CDR3 contains 15 residues. Germline CDR1 reads SGHTA; CDR2 reads FQGNSA. Written as DNA, the CDR3 is TGTGCCAGCAGCCCCTTTCTAGGGGCCCGTGAGACCCAGTACTTC. Residues: CASSPFLGARETQYF.

The chain has TRBV4-1 and TRBJ1-6; D is unclear. V was cut by 0 bases and J by 7 bases, with 4 bases left in between. The CDR3 sequence is 13 residues long. Germline lookup yields CDR1 MGHRA and CDR2 YSYEKL. CDR3 sequence reads: CASSQDQNSPLHF. For the CDR3, the DNA is TGCGCCAGCAGCCAAGACCAGAATTCACCCCTCCACTTT.

V gene TRBV5-1 combines with J gene TRBJ1-4; no definite D call. This CDR3 spans 14 amino acids. Trimming stripped 1 base from V and 2 bases from J, with 6 bases between. Germline CDR1 is SGHRS and CDR2 is YFSETQ. The CDR3, as DNA: TGCGCCAGCAGCTTGCCGGGTACTAATGAAAAACTGTTTTTT. Translating gives CASSLPGTNEKLFF.

This chain joins TRBV10-3 and TRBJ2-3; D might be TRBD1 or TRBD2, each matching 5 bases. Germline assignment: CDR1 ENHRY and CDR2 SYGVKD. The V gene lost 5 bases and the J gene lost 2 bases, with 8 bases spanning the gap. The CDR3 runs 13 residues. CDR3 DNA sequence: TGTGCCATCAGTTCCGGGACCACAGATACGCAGTATTTT. Its translation is CAISSGTTDTQYF.

The V call is TRBV30, the J call TRBJ2-1; a possible D gene is TRBD1 (5 bases). Trimming stripped 1 base from V and 0 bases from J, with 13 bases between. CDR3 length: 16 amino acids. From germline, CDR1 is GTSNPN and CDR2 SVGIG (reference sequence). Here the CDR3 reads CAWSEKGLSSYNEQFF. The DNA of the CDR3 is TGTGCCTGGAGTGAGAAGGGGTTAAGCTCCTACAATGAGCAGTTCTTC.

This clone was picked up a small number of times. This chain connects TRBV10-2 to TRBJ1-5; no clear D. This CDR3 has 14 residues. Per the germline V gene, CDR1 is WSHSY and CDR2 is SAAADI. V was pared by 0 bases and J by 1 base, with 4 bases between. CDR3: CASSESDSNQPQHF. The CDR3 DNA follows: TGCGCCAGCAGTGAGTCCGACAGCAATCAGCCCCAGCATTTT.

The chain couples TRBV30 to TRBJ2-1, with 12 bases identical to TRBD1. V shed 5 bases, J shed 2 bases, and the junction held 1 base outside the gene matches. Germline V gene sequence: CDR1 GTSNPN, CDR2 SVGIG (reference sequence). The CDR3 extends over 14 amino acids. CDR3 nucleotides: TGTGCCTGGGGGGACAGGGGGCCCTACAATGAGCAGTTCTTC. Translated, it gives CAWGDRGPYNEQFF.

J is TRBJ2-5 and V is TRBV6-1; 13 bases line up with TRBD2. Germline-derived CDR1 and CDR2 are MNHNS and SASEGT. The CDR3 has 15 amino acids. J was trimmed by 5 bases and V by 3 bases; bases with no gene match: 3. CDR3 amino acids: CASSDQLAGGETQYF. CDR3 nucleotide sequence: TGTGCCAGCAGTGATCAACTAGCGGGGGGGGAGACCCAGTACTTC.

CDR3 residues: CATSDRGQGSPLHF. Here the CDR3 DNA reads TGTGCCACCAGTGATCGTGGACAGGGATCACCCCTCCACTTT. The chain is built from TRBV24-1 and TRBJ1-6, with 8 bases aligning to TRBD1. Germline loops: CDR1 KGHDR, CDR2 SFDVKD. CDR3 length: 14 residues. V was clipped by 3 bases and J by 10 bases; unmatched bases: 4.

This clone has more than one count but fewer than ten. The V call is TRBV10-2, the J call TRBJ1-1; D is undetermined. The V gene lost 0 bases and the J gene lost 0 bases, with 2 bases spanning the gap. CDR3 length equals 13 residues. Per germline, CDR1 WSHSY and CDR2 SAAADI. CDR3 nucleotide sequence: TGCGCCAGCAGTGAGTCGGTGAACACTGAAGCTTTCTTT. The encoded protein is CASSESVNTEAFF.

The rearrangement links TRBV6-5 to TRBJ2-3, with 11 bases that match TRBD2. Germline V CDR1 and CDR2: MNHEY, SVGAGI. CDR3 length: 15 amino acids. V gave up 10 bases and J gave up 4 bases; unmatched junction bases: 10. Here the CDR3 DNA reads TGTGCCACCTCAATACTAGCGGGAGATCCAGATACGCAGTATTTT. It yields the protein CATSILAGDPDTQYF.

The CDR3 spells CASSQGGSGPRSQHF. In DNA form, the CDR3 reads TGTGCCAGCAGCCAGGGTGGGTCAGGACCTAGGTCCCAGCATTTT. The rearrangement uses TRBV2 and TRBJ1-5, with D possibly being TRBD1 (5 bases). The CDR3 consists of 15 residues. In germline, CDR1 is SNHLY, CDR2 FYNNEI. Trimming left V 6 bases short and J 11 bases short, with 23 bases between.

The V gene is TRBV5-8, the J gene TRBJ1-5; TRBD1 agrees at 7 bases. J lost 7 bases, V lost 6 bases, and 13 bases had no gene match. The CDR3 spans 15 residues. Per the germline V gene, CDR1 is SGHTS and CDR2 is YDEGEE. The DNA for the CDR3 is TGTGCCAGCACTTATCCCCGGGACAGACAACAGCCCCAGCATTTT. The encoded protein is CASTYPRDRQQPQHF.

The chain employs TRBV11-3 and TRBJ1-4; 7 bases line up with TRBD1. Germline-derived CDR1 and CDR2 are SGHNT and YENEEA. This CDR3 spans 15 amino acids. J was trimmed by 3 bases and V by 6 bases; bases with no gene match: 7. DNA of the CDR3: TGTGCCAGCAGACCAGGGGGATCAGCTAATGAAAAACTGTTTTTT. The encoded protein is CASRPGGSANEKLFF.

Remarks on this clone: The same CDR3 is also encoded by other DNA sequences in this sample. V gene TRBV18 combines with J gene TRBJ1-4; a possible D gene is TRBD1 (5 bases). The V and J ends lost 3 bases and 0 bases respectively, with 5 bases between them. The CDR3 has 14 amino acids. The germline V gene has CDR1 KGHSH and CDR2 LQKENI. CDR3 DNA: TGTGCCAGCTCACCGGGGGCAACTAATGAAAAACTGTTTTTT. This gives the protein CASSPGATNEKLFF.

The chain links TRBV19 to TRBJ2-7, with D tentatively TRBD1 or TRBD2 (5 bases each). The CDR3 has 15 amino acids. Germline CDR1 reads LNHDA; CDR2 reads SQIVND (reference sequence). V was trimmed by 4 bases and J by 6 bases, leaving 19 bases between them. CDR3 protein: CASSRRGPIQGEQYF. CDR3 in DNA: TGTGCCAGTAGTAGGAGAGGGCCTATTCAGGGCGAGCAGTACTTC. Variable domain in full (rest from reference TRBV19 and TRBJ2-7): DGGITQSPKYLFRKEGQNVTLSCEQNLNHDAMYWYRQDPGQGLRLIYYSQIVNDFQKGDIAEGYSVSREKKESFPLTVTSAQKNPTAFYLCASSRRGPIQGEQYFGPGTRLTVT.